These 31 T cell receptor beta chains were sequenced from one sample in a study of shared clonotypes between healthy human individuals. Profiled with immunoSEQ multiplex PCR; TCRdb holds only in-frame clones, not every one. The sample yields approximately 460,000 clones, roughly 80% seen once. Sequenced material: PBMCs. Receptor source: a woman between 40 and 55 years old in good health. Some clones in this sample may be carry-over from other donors' samples.

The genes are TRBV29-1 and TRBJ2-1; TRBD2 matches at 11 bases. Looked up from germline, CDR1 is SQVTM and CDR2 is ANQGSEA. The CDR3 runs to 16 residues. CDR3 loop: CSGGTSGGGRYNEQFF. As DNA, the CDR3 is TGCAGTGGTGGGACTAGCGGAGGCGGAAGGTACAATGAGCAGTTCTTC.

This clone was recorded only once. The chain links TRBV7-9 to TRBJ1-4; D ambiguous. V lost 5 bases and J lost 0, with 19 bases in between. This CDR3 contains 18 residues. Germline V CDR1 and CDR2: SEHNR, FQNEAQ (reference sequence). The CDR3 DNA follows: TGTGCCAGCAGCACCCCAAGGGAGACCTTTGCAACTAATGAAAAACTGTTTTTT. Amino acid sequence: CASSTPRETFATNEKLFF.

The genes are TRBV18 and TRBJ2-3; TRBD1 matches 8 bases. With 6 bases clipped from V and 6 bases from J, the junction kept 11 bases outside the gene matches. This CDR3 region has 15 residues. Per the germline V gene, CDR1 is KGHSH and CDR2 is LQKENI. The CDR3 loop reads CASSRTGLESDTQYF. CDR3 in DNA: TGTGCCAGCTCCAGGACAGGGCTAGAGTCTGATACGCAGTATTTT.

V usage is TRBV28 and J usage is TRBJ2-5, with a tentative D call TRBD1 (6 bases). The CDR3 totals 12 residues. Trimming took 5 bases from V and 7 from J, leaving 11 bases between them. Germline V gene lookup returns CDR1 MDHEN and CDR2 SYDVKM. DNA for the CDR3: TGTGCCAGCAGTCAGGACAGTCTGACCCAGTACTTC. The encoded protein is CASSQDSLTQYF.

Comment on this clone: This likely stems from a read error, as it lies one base from a far larger clone. This chain connects TRBV6-1 to TRBJ2-7; D may be TRBD1 (5 bases). CDR3 length: 16 residues. V lost 5 bases, J lost 0 bases, and 17 bases lay in between. Per germline, CDR1 MNHNS and CDR2 SASEGT. CDR3 protein: CASSQGAGHSSYEQYF. CDR3 nucleotides: TGTGCCAGCAGTCAAGGGGCAGGCCATAGCTCCTACGAGCAGTACTTC.

This clone is a singleton in its sample. V usage is TRBV29-1 and J usage is TRBJ2-1; TRBD1 aligns across 7 bases. The CDR3 length is 16 residues. With V trimmed by 1 base and J by 7 bases, 13 bases remained unmatched. The germline V gene has CDR1 SQVTM and CDR2 ANQGSEA. The CDR3 DNA reads as TGCAGCGTTGAAGGGCCCCGGACAGGAATACAAAATGAGCAGTTCTTC. It yields the protein CSVEGPRTGIQNEQFF.

The chain has TRBV21-1 and TRBJ2-1; the tabulated D call, TRBD1, remains unverified against the DNA. TRBV21-1 is given as a pseudogene. This CDR3 region has 15 residues. CDR3: CASSKRYGGGYEQFF. The DNA for the CDR3 is TGTGCCAGCAGCAAAAGGTATGGAGGGGGCTATGAGCAGTTCTTC.

This chain joins TRBV10-3 and TRBJ1-1, with 9 bases identical to TRBD1. V lost 0 bases and J lost 4; bases outside the gene matches: 6. The CDR3 length is 16 residues. Germline values: CDR1 ENHRY, CDR2 SYGVKD. The CDR3 here is CAISESVGQGFTEAFF. The DNA for the CDR3 is TGTGCCATCAGTGAGTCGGTGGGACAGGGTTTCACTGAAGCTTTCTTT.

The chain is built from TRBV5-1 and TRBJ1-2; D is undetermined. Trimming took off 0 bases at V and 4 bases at J, with 13 bases between the two ends. This CDR3 is 15 amino acids long. Germline loops: CDR1 SGHRS, CDR2 YFSETQ. The CDR3 DNA follows: TGCGCCAGCAGCTTGGAGCCCCGGGTCGGCTATGGCTACACCTTC. Protein: CASSLEPRVGYGYTF.

This clone was seen a single time. A far larger clone is off by one base, so a read error is likely. The rearrangement uses TRBV29-1 and TRBJ2-7, with 12 positions matching TRBD2. The CDR3 runs to 13 residues. Germline V CDR1 and CDR2: SQVTM, ANQGSEA. CDR3 in DNA: TGCGGCGTTGCGGGACTAGCGGGCTACGAGCAGTACTTC. Translated: CGVAGLAGYEQYF.

In its sample, this clone was seen many times. The CDR3 region is CASSASGTGEYEQYF. In DNA form, the CDR3 reads TGTGCCAGTAGTGCCTCCGGGACAGGGGAGTACGAGCAGTACTTC. The chain uses TRBV19 and TRBJ2-7; 10 bases are shared with TRBD1. CDR3 length equals 15 residues. J was trimmed by 4 bases and V by 5 bases; bases with no gene match: 8. Germline-derived CDR1 and CDR2 are LNHDA and SQIVND (reference sequence).

The chain recombines TRBV7-2 with TRBJ2-3; TRBD2 matches 9 bases. This CDR3 region has 14 residues. Germline V CDR1 and CDR2: SGHTA, FQGNSA. With V trimmed by 1 base and J by 12 bases, 8 bases remained unmatched. The CDR3 DNA follows: TGTGCCAGCAGCTTAGTGGTAGCGGGAGCCCCCCAGTATTTT. Its translation: CASSLVVAGAPQYF.

The rearrangement links TRBV6-5 to TRBJ1-1; 7 nucleotides align to TRBD1. CDR3 length: 15 amino acids. Per the germline V gene, CDR1 is MNHEY and CDR2 is SVGAGI. The J segment lost 1 base and the V segment lost 2 bases, leaving 4 bases of the junction unmatched. CDR3 sequence reads: CASSYGRGGNTEAFF. Here the CDR3 DNA reads TGTGCCAGCAGTTACGGCAGGGGGGGGAACACTGAAGCTTTCTTT.

V is TRBV27 and J is TRBJ2-5, with 7 bases lining up with TRBD1. This CDR3 is built from 16 residues. Germline V gene sequence: CDR1 MNHEY, CDR2 SMNVEV (reference sequence). V was pared by 4 bases and J by 1 base, with 9 bases of the junction left unmatched. CDR3 residues: CASSSQTGHFQETQYF. The CDR3 nucleotides are TGTGCCAGCAGTTCCCAGACAGGGCACTTCCAAGAGACCCAGTACTTC.

The genes are TRBV5-1 and TRBJ2-2, with a weak D call TRBD2 (6 bases). Trimming left V 4 bases short and J 8 bases short, with 12 bases between. The CDR3 spans 13 residues. The germline V gene encodes CDR1 SGHRS and CDR2 YFSETQ. CDR3 in DNA: TGCGCCAGCAGCACGGGACTCCGGGGGGAGCTGTTTTTT. Protein sequence: CASSTGLRGELFF.

The sample holds one count of this clone. One end of the junction does not line up with germline, which may come from a read error. The identical CDR3 is also encoded by other nucleotide sequences in the sample. This chain connects TRBV29-1 to TRBJ1-1; D perhaps matches TRBD1 (5 bases). There are 14 residues in the CDR3. The germline gives CDR1 SQVTM, CDR2 ANQGSEA. CDR3 bases: TGCAGCGTTGGTAAGGGGCCTATGAACACTGAAGCCCTCTTT. Protein: CSVGKGPMNTEALF.

CDR3 amino acids: CASSQDRQPRPSGNTIYF. CDR3 in DNA: TGCGCCAGCAGCCAAGATCGACAGCCCAGACCCTCTGGAAACACCATATATTTT. The V and J genes are TRBV4-1 and TRBJ1-3; perhaps TRBD1 as D (5 bases). The V and J ends lost 0 bases and 0 bases respectively, with 15 bases between them. The CDR3 spans 18 residues. The germline V gene has CDR1 MGHRA and CDR2 YSYEKL.

To note about this clone: The same CDR3 also results from other DNA sequences found in this sample. V and J are TRBV10-3 and TRBJ2-5; D ambiguous. The V end lost 2 bases, the J end lost 5 bases, and 6 bases lay between the germline ends. Germline loops: CDR1 ENHRY, CDR2 SYGVKD. The CDR3 runs 12 residues. CDR3 loop: CAISEPRETQYF. CDR3 sequence (DNA): TGTGCCATCAGTGAGCCGCGGGAGACCCAGTACTTC.

The J gene is TRBJ1-4, the V gene TRBV27; 9 positions match TRBD1. The germline CDR1 and CDR2 sequences are MNHEY and SMNVEV (reference sequence). The J segment lost 6 bases and the V segment lost 6 bases, leaving 2 bases of the junction unmatched. The length of the CDR3 is 13 residues. CDR3 bases: TGTGCCAGCAGCCGGGACAGGGATGAAAAACTGTTTTTT. Its translation: CASSRDRDEKLFF.

To note about this clone: The likely explanation is a read error, given a far larger clone one base away. The V and J genes are TRBV28 and TRBJ1-1, with 7 bases aligning to TRBD1. The CDR3 length is 14 residues. Germline CDR1 is MDHEN and CDR2 is SYDVKM. The CDR3 sequence is CAGRVGQTNTEAFF. CDR3 nucleotide sequence: TGTGCCGGCAGGGTGGGACAGACCAACACTGAAGCTTTCTTT.

This sequence joins TRBV5-1 and TRBJ2-3; no clear D gene. CDR1 and CDR2 (germline): SGHRS, YFSETQ. Trimming shortened V by 0 bases and J by 2 bases, and 7 bases separated the two germline ends. The CDR3 has 14 residues. This CDR3 reads CASSLADFTDTQYF. As DNA, the CDR3 is TGCGCCAGCAGCTTGGCCGACTTCACAGATACGCAGTATTTT.

The chain has TRBV25-1 and TRBJ2-7; weak D call: TRBD1 (6 bases). This CDR3 is built from 15 residues. The germline V and J ends were trimmed by 7 bases and 4 bases, with 20 bases remaining between them. CDR1 MGHDK and CDR2 SYGVNS come from the germline V gene. CDR3 region: CASTSNRVRGYEQYF. The CDR3, as DNA: TGTGCCAGCACCTCAAACAGGGTCCGAGGGTACGAGCAGTACTTC.

V and J are TRBV15 and TRBJ1-5; 9 bases match TRBD1. Germline V gene data show CDR1 as LNHNV and CDR2 as YYDKDF (reference sequence). The CDR3 extends over 16 amino acids. V was pared by 1 base and J by 3 bases, with 4 bases of the junction left unmatched. The CDR3 spells CATSRGGQGLNQPQHF. The CDR3 DNA reads as TGTGCCACCAGCAGAGGGGGACAGGGCCTCAATCAGCCCCAGCATTTT.

This clone occurred a few times. The rearrangement joins TRBV5-5 to TRBJ2-7, with D possibly TRBD2 on 5 matching bases. The CDR3 is 13 residues long. Trimming left V 0 bases short and J 7 bases short, with 11 bases between. Looked up from germline, CDR1 is SGHKS and CDR2 is YYEKEE (reference sequence). The CDR3, as DNA: TGTGCCAGCAGCTTGGGGCTAGCTCGGGAGCAGTACTTC. Its protein is CASSLGLAREQYF.

This clone was detected only a few times. The V call is TRBV6-1, the J call TRBJ2-2; D gene uncertain. The CDR3 runs 15 residues. CDR1 is MNHNS and CDR2 is SASEGT in the germline V gene. Trimming pared 0 bases from V and 2 bases from J, leaving 7 bases between. The CDR3 here is CASSEADTNTGELFF. CDR3 DNA sequence: TGTGCCAGCAGTGAAGCAGACACCAACACCGGGGAGCTGTTTTTT.

Points on this clone: With only one base between it and a far larger clone, this is likely a read error. This sample also contains other DNA sequences that code for the same CDR3. V is TRBV4-3 and J is TRBJ1-5; D ambiguous. Germline V CDR1 and CDR2: LGHNA, YSLEER. The length of the CDR3 is 18 residues. DNA of the CDR3: TGCGCCAGCAGCCAAGATTATAGACGTTGGGGTGCCAATCAGCCCCAGCATTTC. Its translation is CASSQDYRRWGANQPQHF.

The rearrangement links TRBV14 to TRBJ2-5; D may be TRBD1 (6 bases). Trimming took 4 bases from V and 0 from J, leaving 12 bases between them. This CDR3 comprises 15 residues. From germline, CDR1 is SGHDN and CDR2 FVKESK. CDR3: CASSRLGTNQETQYF. In nucleotides, the CDR3 is TGTGCCAGCAGCCGCCTCGGGACAAACCAAGAGACCCAGTACTTC.

In regard to this clone: The conserved phenylalanine or tryptophan normally closing the CDR3 is absent here, so this likely arose from a read error. The DNA is left out, because the CDR3 cannot be placed on it with certainty; the CDR3 is given as TCRdb lists it. This chain uses TRBV23-1 with TRBJ2-4; the table's D call, TRBD2, was not checked against the DNA. TRBV23-1 is given ORF status, its function remaining uncertain. The CDR3 has 12 residues if both end residues are counted. The CDR3 loop is CASSQRTSGRAG.

This clone has a handful of counts. V gene TRBV5-1 combines with J gene TRBJ1-4; the D gene is possibly TRBD1 (6 bases). Trimming left V 4 bases short and J 7 bases short, with 23 bases between. CDR3 length: 17 amino acids. The V gene's germline CDR1 is SGHRS and CDR2 YFSETQ. The CDR3 reads CASSPKPLQGGSEKLFF. The CDR3 DNA reads TGCGCCAGCAGCCCTAAACCTCTACAGGGTGGATCTGAAAAACTGTTTTTT.

Notes on this clone: The likely explanation is a read error, given a far larger clone one base away. The rearrangement links TRBV5-1 to TRBJ1-4; D gene ambiguous. The CDR3 covers 15 residues. Per germline, CDR1 SGHRS and CDR2 YFSETQ. The CDR3, as DNA: TGCGCCAGCAGGGGTAGCGCAGGTATAAATGAAAAACCGTTTTTT. It encodes CASRGSAGINEKPFF.

The chain combines TRBV5-1 with TRBJ2-7, with 8 bases lining up with TRBD1. The V gene end was trimmed by 4 bases and the J gene end by 2 bases; junction bases not matched to a gene: 5. Looked up from germline, CDR1 is SGHRS and CDR2 is YFSETQ. This CDR3 comprises 14 residues. CDR3 nucleotide sequence: TGCGCCAGCAGCAATCCGGGACAGGCCTACGAGCAGTACTTC. Protein product: CASSNPGQAYEQYF.